The entry that follows covers one T cell receptor beta chain sequence. The antigen remains unidentified. This entry is derived from a study of vaccination and CD4 T cells after COVID-19. Turning to the study itself: Median time from COVID diagnosis to post-COVID sampling was 101 days (35 to 161).

The treatment denotes: approximately 9-day PBMC culture with coronavirus spike peptide pools or control peptides (ViraFEST assay). Sequencing of DNA taken from cultured CD4+ T cells relied on the Oncomine TCR Beta short-read assay. TCRdb called the PCR reads again in MiXCR, with one record for every CDR3 protein. The sample contains 9,500 to 15,000 distinct CDR3 sequences, more than 70% of which appear only once. CDR3 size: 15 residues. V lost 5 bases and J 2 bases, leaving 13 bases between the germline ends. Per germline, CDR1 MNHEY and CDR2 SVGEGT. The V and J genes are TRBV6-2 or TRBV6-3 and TRBJ1-5; a possible D gene is TRBD1 (5 bases). The receptor's source is a human donor who had recovered from COVID-19. The sequenced sample was CD4+ T cells from blood, cultured in vitro. CDR3 residues: CASSEARVGNQPQHF. In DNA form, the CDR3 reads TGTGCCAGCAGTGAGGCCAGGGTGGGCAATCAGCCCCAGCATTTT.